This T cell receptor beta chain was retrieved from a study of blood T cell repertoires in COVID-19. The assay was immunoSEQ multiplex PCR, and TCRdb's table has in-frame clones only and misses some. This table holds approximately 200,000 clones, approximately 81% found once. CDR1 and CDR2 from the germline V gene are SGDLS and YYNGEE. The length of the CDR3 is 16 residues. V shed 4 bases and J shed 5 bases, with 18 bases lying between them. The TCR sequence derives from a woman aged 55-75 years who had recovered from COVID-19. The rearrangement joins TRBV9 to TRBJ1-4; tentatively, D is TRBD1 (5 bases). Specimen: peripheral blood. Here the CDR3 reads CASSPRGGWDNEKLFF. DNA for the CDR3: TGTGCCAGCAGCCCCCGCGGGGGATGGGACAATGAAAAACTGTTTTTT. Filled out from reference TRBV9 and TRBJ1-4, the complete variable domain reads DSGVTQTPKHLITATGQRVTLRCSPRSGDLSVYWYQQSLDQGLQFLIQYYNGEERAKGNILERFSAQQFPDLHSELNLSSLELGDSALYFCASSPRGGWDNEKLFFGSGTQLSVL.